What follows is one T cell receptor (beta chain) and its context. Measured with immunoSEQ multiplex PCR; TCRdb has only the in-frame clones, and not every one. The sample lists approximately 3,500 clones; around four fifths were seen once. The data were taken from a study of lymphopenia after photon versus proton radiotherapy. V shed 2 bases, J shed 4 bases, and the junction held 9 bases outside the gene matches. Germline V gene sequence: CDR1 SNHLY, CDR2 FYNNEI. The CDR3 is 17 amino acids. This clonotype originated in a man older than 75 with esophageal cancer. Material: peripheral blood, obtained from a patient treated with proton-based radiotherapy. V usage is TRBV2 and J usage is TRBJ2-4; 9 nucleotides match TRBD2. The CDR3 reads CASSESGGGAAKNIQYF. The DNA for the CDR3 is TGTGCCAGCAGTGAATCCGGCGGGGGGGCGGCAAAAAACATTCAGTACTTC.